Listed below are T cell receptor beta chains from one sample, sequenced in a study of T cells after yellow fever vaccination. Each CDR3 protein is one row after TCRdb ran MiXCR on the 5' RACE reads. The data hold 60,000 to 75,000 distinct CDR3 sequences, with around 7% observed a single time. The sequences come from CD8+ T cells sorted from PBMCs, collected about 41 days after the first yellow fever vaccination. Receptors were obtained from a young man who received the YFV17D yellow fever vaccine. Each CDR3 is given with its conserved first and last residue. A D gene is named only where the DNA matches it firmly. Expanded clones are given a class, and other clones once, few, many or no size at all.

j_call d_call clone_size v_call cdr3_aa cdr3_nt
TRBJ1-2 . few TRBV12-3/TRBV12-4 CASSLTESGSADGYTF TGTGCCAGCAGTTTAACAGAGTCGGGATCGGCTGATGGCTACACCTTC
TRBJ2-7 TRBD2 many TRBV19 CASSSGGPYEQYF TGTGCCAGTAGCTCGGGGGGACCCTACGAGCAGTACTTC
TRBJ2-1 . many TRBV18 CASSPPWNPRSYNEQFF TGTGCCAGCTCACCACCCTGGAACCCAAGGTCCTACAATGAGCAGTTCTTC
TRBJ1-2 TRBD1 many TRBV2 CASSLSRTGGDGYTF TGTGCCAGCAGTCTAAGCCGGACAGGGGGCGATGGCTACACCTTC
TRBJ2-1 . few TRBV5-4 CASSLASQEQFF TGTGCCAGCAGCTTGGCGTCCCAAGAGCAGTTCTTC
TRBJ1-3 . many TRBV7-3 CASSFGQSSGNTIYF TGTGCCAGCAGCTTCGGACAGAGCTCTGGAAACACCATATATTTT
TRBJ2-1 . . TRBV23-1 CASPRAGLRDEQFF TGCGCCAGCCCAAGGGCGGGGCTCCGGGATGAGCAGTTCTTC
TRBJ2-7 TRBD1 many TRBV18 CASSGDRELYEQYF TGTGCCAGCTCAGGCGACAGGGAGCTCTACGAGCAGTACTTC
TRBJ2-5 TRBD1 . TRBV7-3 CASSSGTGGAAETQYF TGTGCCAGCAGCTCCGGGACAGGGGGCGCGGCAGAGACCCAGTACTTC
TRBJ2-5 . . TRBV6-2/TRBV6-3 CASSYPQETQYF TGTGCCAGCAGTTACCCCCAAGAGACCCAGTACTTC
TRBJ1-2 . few TRBV7-9 CASSLRVRGPEGGYTF TGTGCCAGCAGCTTAAGGGTCCGGGGACCCGAAGGAGGCTACACCTTC
TRBJ2-6 . . TRBV7-3 CASSDRPPSGANVLTF TGTGCCAGCAGCGACCGTCCCCCCTCTGGGGCCAACGTCCTGACTTTC
TRBJ2-1 . . TRBV4-1 CASSHPRGDEQFF TGCGCCAGCAGCCACCCTAGGGGGGATGAGCAGTTCTTC
TRBJ2-1 TRBD2 few TRBV6-4 CASTLTGTSGGAFNEQFF TGTGCCAGCACCCTAACCGGGACTAGCGGGGGGGCCTTCAATGAGCAGTTCTTC
TRBJ1-3 . few TRBV11-2 CASSTSPGYSGNTIYF TGTGCCAGCAGCACCTCCCCCGGGTACTCTGGAAACACCATATATTTT
TRBJ1-6 . few TRBV4-1 CASSQDRGSLHNSPLHF TGCGCCAGCAGCCAAGATCGGGGCTCATTACATAATTCACCCCTCCACTTT
TRBJ1-2 TRBD1 many TRBV12-3/TRBV12-4 CASRRKGAYGYTF TGTGCCAGCAGAAGGAAGGGGGCATATGGCTACACCTTC
TRBJ2-7 TRBD1 many TRBV5-6 CASSWDRAPSYEQYF TGTGCCAGCAGTTGGGACAGGGCCCCATCCTACGAGCAGTACTTC
TRBJ2-1 TRBD1 . TRBV12-3/TRBV12-4 CASRGQGAYNEQFF TGTGCCAGCAGAGGACAGGGGGCCTACAATGAGCAGTTCTTC
TRBJ2-7 TRBD1 . TRBV19 CASSFRTGHEQYF TGTGCCAGTAGTTTCCGGACAGGGCACGAGCAGTACTTC
TRBJ2-2 . many TRBV9 CASSVWGSAGELFF TGTGCCAGCAGCGTATGGGGGTCCGCCGGGGAGCTGTTTTTT
TRBJ2-1 . many TRBV12-3/TRBV12-4 CASSSSLNEQFF TGTGCCAGCAGTTCTTCCCTAAATGAGCAGTTCTTC
TRBJ2-7 . many TRBV5-1 CASSLAEGHVDEQYF TGCGCCAGCAGCTTGGCCGAGGGACATGTGGACGAGCAGTACTTC
TRBJ2-5 TRBD2 many TRBV7-3 CASSPEGLAGQETQYF TGTGCCAGCAGCCCAGAGGGACTAGCGGGGCAAGAGACCCAGTACTTC
TRBJ2-2 TRBD2 few TRBV27 CASSLPHRGGGSTGELFF TGTGCCAGCAGTTTACCCCACCGGGGCGGGGGGTCGACCGGGGAGCTGTTTTTT
TRBJ2-7 . many TRBV7-2 CASSLAPGFAYEQYF TGTGCCAGCAGCTTAGCGCCGGGTTTCGCCTACGAGCAGTACTTC
TRBJ1-4 . many TRBV4-3 CASSQWGAGRNEKLFF TGCGCCAGCAGCCAATGGGGGGCAGGGAGAAATGAAAAACTGTTTTTT
TRBJ2-5 . few TRBV7-9 CASSATGGGGETQYF TGTGCCAGCAGCGCAACTGGCGGGGGCGGAGAGACCCAGTACTTC
TRBJ1-2 . many TRBV9 CASSVATAGNYGYTF TGTGCCAGCAGCGTAGCTACGGCAGGGAACTATGGCTACACCTTC
TRBJ1-4 TRBD1 many TRBV18 CASSRNPGGDRKYEKLFF TGTGCCAGCTCACGGAATCCCGGTGGGGACAGAAAATATGAAAAACTGTTTTTT
TRBJ1-6 . medium-sized TRBV20-1 CSARDGGQINSPLHF TGCAGTGCTAGAGATGGCGGACAAATTAATTCACCCCTCCACTTT
TRBJ2-7 . . TRBV7-8 CASSQGTVGRYEQYF TGTGCCAGCAGCCAAGGGACGGTTGGGAGATACGAGCAGTACTTC
TRBJ2-1 TRBD2 . TRBV12-3/TRBV12-4 CASRRREAGYDEQFF TGTGCCAGCAGACGACGGGAGGCGGGTTACGATGAGCAGTTCTTC
TRBJ2-4 TRBD2 many TRBV7-9 CASSLVQGGLAKNIQYF TGTGCCAGCAGCTTAGTTCAGGGAGGGCTAGCCAAAAACATTCAGTACTTC
TRBJ2-7 . many TRBV5-1 CASSAGLPRDEQYF TGCGCCAGCAGCGCCGGCCTCCCCCGGGACGAGCAGTACTTC
TRBJ1-2 . . TRBV7-9 CASSDGPVSEDGYTF TGTGCCAGCAGCGACGGACCAGTTTCGGAGGATGGCTACACCTTC
TRBJ2-5 TRBD2 few TRBV4-3 CASSLSLASGALETQYF TGCGCCAGCAGCCTCAGTCTGGCTAGCGGGGCCCTTGAGACCCAGTACTTC
TRBJ1-4 . many TRBV20-1 CSAPRTNKLFF TGCAGTGCCCCCCGGACGAACAAACTGTTTTTT
TRBJ2-7 . many TRBV4-2 CASSSDSPEQYF TGTGCCAGCAGCAGCGACAGTCCCGAGCAGTACTTC
TRBJ2-1 . few TRBV5-4 CASSLDRLSSSYNEQFF TGTGCCAGCAGCTTGGACCGATTATCAAGCTCCTACAATGAGCAGTTCTTC
TRBJ2-1 . many TRBV29-1 CSVELPLWNEQFF TGCAGCGTTGAGTTGCCCCTCTGGAATGAGCAGTTCTTC
TRBJ1-5 . few TRBV20-1 CSARDTGQINQPQHF TGCAGTGCTAGAGATACCGGACAGATAAATCAGCCCCAGCATTTT
TRBJ2-1 . many TRBV7-9 CASSHRVGVIGDNEQFF TGTGCCAGCAGCCACCGGGTAGGAGTGATCGGCGACAATGAGCAGTTCTTC
TRBJ1-3 . many TRBV13 CASSVYSGNTIYF TGTGCCAGCAGCGTGTACTCTGGAAACACCATATATTTT
TRBJ1-2 . many TRBV15 CATSRATNYGYTF TGTGCCACCAGCAGAGCCACTAACTATGGCTACACCTTC
TRBJ2-5 . . TRBV6-1 CASTLAGESVETQYF TGTGCCAGCACATTGGCAGGAGAGTCCGTAGAGACCCAGTACTTC
TRBJ2-1 . . TRBV7-9 CASSLEGGGPYNEQFF TGTGCCAGCAGCTTAGAGGGGGGAGGACCCTACAATGAGCAGTTCTTC
TRBJ2-7 . . TRBV7-9 CASSKPDANRYEQYF TGTGCCAGCAGCAAACCCGATGCTAACCGCTACGAGCAGTACTTC
TRBJ1-1 . many TRBV7-3 CASSAGNTEAFF TGTGCCAGCAGCGCCGGGAACACTGAAGCTTTCTTT
TRBJ2-7 TRBD2 many TRBV7-8 CASSKSGGPPYEQYF TGTGCCAGCAGCAAGAGCGGGGGGCCTCCTTACGAGCAGTACTTC
TRBJ2-1 . many TRBV7-6 CASSSPGLYNEQFF TGTGCCAGCAGCTCCCCCGGACTTTACAATGAGCAGTTCTTC
TRBJ2-5 . many TRBV7-2 CASSLGPLSRETQYF TGTGCCAGCAGCTTAGGCCCTTTATCGAGAGAGACCCAGTACTTC
TRBJ2-3 . many TRBV7-3 CASSSPTDGRSDTQYF TGTGCCAGCAGCTCCCCGACAGATGGCAGGTCGGATACGCAGTATTTT
TRBJ1-1 . few TRBV7-2 CASSLGPPAEAFF TGTGCCAGCAGTTTAGGACCCCCGGCGGAAGCTTTCTTT
TRBJ1-1 . few TRBV6-2/TRBV6-3 CASSHLQSAEAFF TGTGCCAGCAGTCACCTGCAAAGCGCTGAAGCTTTCTTT
TRBJ1-3 . many TRBV4-1 CASSQGMAETGNTIYF TGCGCCAGCAGCCAAGGAATGGCGGAAACTGGAAACACCATATATTTT
TRBJ2-2 TRBD2 many TRBV11-2 CASSLGGGGYTGELFF TGTGCCAGCAGCTTAGGCGGGGGGGGGTACACCGGGGAGCTGTTTTTT